This T cell receptor beta chain emerged from a study of response to subunit inactivated influenza vaccine (dated by TCRdb to 2016 to 2019). With respect to the entire study: The study used deep quantitative T cell receptor repertoire profiling to track responses to a trivalent subunit inactivated influenza vaccine.

Libraries were built with RT-PCR. Sequenced using an Illumina HiSeq 2500. The public reads were reprocessed in TCRdb via fastp at Q25 and MiXCR, keeping in-frame beta chains. Rows with one shared CDR3 protein collapse into an entry with the most common genes and DNA. The sample table holds 530,000 or so distinct CDR3 sequences, of which around 13% were seen once. In total, the top ten clones hold over 8.5% of the sample. Points on this clonotype: This receptor's antigen is unknown. Base qualities were left out, and no much larger clone turns up one base away.

The CDR3, cysteine through phenylalanine, is 14 amino acids long. Only the CDR3 part of the read is kept: 42 bases, read in frame from the first base. CDR1 is given as MNHEY and CDR2 as SVGEGT, both from the germline V gene. V ends up 7 bases short and J 3 bases short, with an unmatched junction base count of 6. Broader findings and caveats from the paper: The authors suggested that each seasonal influenza vaccination may recruit only a limited number of new T cells.

Here the chain combines TRBV6-2 or TRBV6-3 and TRBJ2-5; TRBD2 aligns with 9 central bases. The material sequenced was PBMCs from blood, taken 11 to 12 days after vaccination. The receptor was derived from a middle-aged man who received an inactivated influenza vaccine. Donor details come from another sample of the same person, matched by shared clones. The bases read TGTGCCAGCAAGCCTAGCGGGACCAAAGAGACCCAGTACTTC. It is translated as CASKPSGTKETQYF.